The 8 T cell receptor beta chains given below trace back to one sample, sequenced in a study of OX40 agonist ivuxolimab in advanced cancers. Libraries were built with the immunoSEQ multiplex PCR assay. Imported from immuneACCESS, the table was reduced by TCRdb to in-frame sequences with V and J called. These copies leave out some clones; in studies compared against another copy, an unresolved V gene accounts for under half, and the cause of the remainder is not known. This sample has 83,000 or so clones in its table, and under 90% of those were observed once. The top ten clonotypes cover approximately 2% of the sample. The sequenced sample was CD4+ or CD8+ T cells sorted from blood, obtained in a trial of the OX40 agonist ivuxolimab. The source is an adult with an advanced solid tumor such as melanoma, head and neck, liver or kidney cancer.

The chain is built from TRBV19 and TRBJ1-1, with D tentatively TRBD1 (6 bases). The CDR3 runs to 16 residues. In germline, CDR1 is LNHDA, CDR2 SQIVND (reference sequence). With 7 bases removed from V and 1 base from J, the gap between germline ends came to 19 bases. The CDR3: CASNTGRRGENTEAFF. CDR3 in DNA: TGTGCCAGTAATACGGGGAGGAGGGGGGAGAACACTGAAGCTTTCTTT. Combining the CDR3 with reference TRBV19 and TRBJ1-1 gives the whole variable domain DGGITQSPKYLFRKEGQNVTLSCEQNLNHDAMYWYRQDPGQGLRLIYYSQIVNDFQKGDIAEGYSVSREKKESFPLTVTSAQKNPTAFYLCASNTGRRGENTEAFFGQGTRLTVV.

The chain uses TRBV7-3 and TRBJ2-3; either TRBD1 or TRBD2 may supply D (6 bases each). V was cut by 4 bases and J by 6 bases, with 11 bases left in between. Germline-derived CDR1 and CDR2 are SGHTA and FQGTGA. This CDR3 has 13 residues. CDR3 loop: CASSSQGRDTQYF. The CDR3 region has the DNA TGTGCCAGCAGCTCCCAGGGGAGGGATACGCAGTATTTT.

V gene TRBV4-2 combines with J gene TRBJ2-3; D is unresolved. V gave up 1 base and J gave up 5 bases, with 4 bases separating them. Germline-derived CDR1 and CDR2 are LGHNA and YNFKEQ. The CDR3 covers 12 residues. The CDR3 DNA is TGTGCCAGCAGCCAAGGGAGAGATACGCAGTATTTT. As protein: CASSQGRDTQYF.

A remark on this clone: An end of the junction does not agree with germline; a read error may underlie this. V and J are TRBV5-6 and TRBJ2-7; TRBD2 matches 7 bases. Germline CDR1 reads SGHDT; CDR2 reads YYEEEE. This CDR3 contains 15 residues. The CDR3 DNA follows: TGTGCCAGCAGCTTGGTGGGCCGGGGGGATCGGGCACAGGACTTC. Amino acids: CASSLVGRGDRAQDF.

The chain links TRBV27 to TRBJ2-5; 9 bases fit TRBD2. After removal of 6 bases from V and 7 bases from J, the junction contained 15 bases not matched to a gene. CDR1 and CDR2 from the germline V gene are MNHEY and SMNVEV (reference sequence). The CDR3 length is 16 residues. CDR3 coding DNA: TGTGCCAGCAGCCCCAAGGCCGCGGGGGGGCGGGGGACCCAGTACTTC. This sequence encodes CASSPKAAGGRGTQYF.

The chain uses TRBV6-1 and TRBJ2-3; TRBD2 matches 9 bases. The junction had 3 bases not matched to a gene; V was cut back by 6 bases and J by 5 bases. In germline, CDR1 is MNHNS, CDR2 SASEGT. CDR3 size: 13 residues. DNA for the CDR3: TGTGCCAGCAGACTAGCGGGTTTAGATACGCAGTATTTT. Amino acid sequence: CASRLAGLDTQYF.

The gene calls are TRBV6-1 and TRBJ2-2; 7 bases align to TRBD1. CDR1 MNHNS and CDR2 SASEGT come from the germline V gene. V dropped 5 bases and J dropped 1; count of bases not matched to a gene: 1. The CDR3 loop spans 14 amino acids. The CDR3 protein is CASSRTGNTGELFF. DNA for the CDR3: TGTGCCAGCAGTCGGACAGGGAACACCGGGGAGCTGTTTTTT.

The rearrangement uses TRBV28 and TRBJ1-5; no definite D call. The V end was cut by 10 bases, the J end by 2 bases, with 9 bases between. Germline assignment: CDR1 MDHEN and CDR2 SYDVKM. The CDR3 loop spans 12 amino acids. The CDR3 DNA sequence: TGTGCCATCACACAACGCAATCAGCCCCAGCATTTT. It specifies CAITQRNQPQHF.